The 18 T cell receptor beta chains reported below all come from one sample, sequenced in a study of OX40 agonist ivuxolimab in advanced cancers. Libraries were prepared by immunoSEQ multiplex PCR; TCRdb keeps only in-frame clonotypes and omits some of them. Found here are approximately 70,000 clones, around 84% of them singletons; the top ten hold about 0.83%. Here the sequenced sample was CD4+ or CD8+ T cells sorted from blood, taken in a trial of the OX40 agonist ivuxolimab. The receptors stem from an adult with an advanced solid tumor such as melanoma, head and neck, liver or kidney cancer.

The rearrangement links TRBV10-3 to TRBJ2-1; 7 nucleotides match TRBD2. The ends lost 9 bases at V and 1 base at J; junction bases unmatched: 12. CDR3 length: 16 residues. Germline V CDR1 and CDR2: ENHRY, SYGVKD. The CDR3 DNA sequence: TGTGCCATTAAGCGGGACCCCCCCCTTTCCTACAATGAGCAGTTCTTC. This sequence encodes CAIKRDPPLSYNEQFF.

This chain joins TRBV6-1 and TRBJ2-2; D is perhaps TRBD1 (6 bases). This CDR3 has 16 residues. CDR1 MNHNS and CDR2 SASEGT come from the germline V gene. Trimming pared 4 bases from V and 0 bases from J, leaving 12 bases between. The CDR3: CASSGQTGSNTGELFF. In nucleotides, the CDR3 is TGTGCCAGCAGTGGTCAGACAGGATCGAACACCGGGGAGCTGTTTTTT.

Details on this clone: Other nucleotide sequences from this sample produce the same CDR3. The V call is TRBV5-1, the J call TRBJ1-2; 7 nucleotides agree with TRBD1. This CDR3 has 16 residues. The V segment lost 0 bases and the J segment 1 base; nucleotides outside the gene matches: 6. Germline CDR1 and CDR2: SGHRS and YFSETQ. CDR3 in amino acids: CASSLARQGNNYGYTF. CDR3 DNA sequence: TGCGCCAGCAGCTTGGCGCGACAGGGTAATAACTATGGCTACACCTTC.

The genes are TRBV30 and TRBJ2-5; 8 bases match TRBD2. V was pared by 1 base and J by 1 base, with 8 bases of the junction left unmatched. The CDR3 has 16 amino acids. Germline V gene lookup returns CDR1 GTSNPN and CDR2 SVGIG (reference sequence). The CDR3 DNA reads as TGTGCCTGGAGTGAAGGAGCGGGGGCGTTCCAAGAGACCCAGTACTTC. The encoded protein is CAWSEGAGAFQETQYF.

V usage is TRBV10-3 and J usage is TRBJ1-1, with TRBD1 identical over 10 bases. CDR1 is ENHRY and CDR2 is SYGVKD in the germline V gene. This CDR3 spans 14 amino acids. V gave up 10 bases and J gave up 2 bases; unmatched junction bases: 7. The CDR3 protein is CATRQGAFNTEAFF. The CDR3 region has the DNA TGTGCCACTCGACAGGGGGCTTTTAACACTGAAGCTTTCTTT.

As to this clone: Other DNA sequences within the sample encode an identical CDR3. The chain carries TRBV12-5 and TRBJ2-5, with TRBD1 matching over 7 bases. Germline V gene lookup returns CDR1 LGHNT and CDR2 FRNRAP. Losses at the gene ends were 1 base for V and 5 bases for J; bases not matched to a gene: 4. The CDR3 loop spans 14 amino acids. CDR3 bases: TGTGCTAGTGGTTTGGGGGTACAGGGGGAGACCCAGTACTTC. Translation gives CASGLGVQGETQYF.

The V call is TRBV4-3, the J call TRBJ1-2; 10 bases agree with TRBD1. Trimming removed 1 base from V and 8 bases from J; junction bases left unmatched: 7. The CDR3 sequence is 15 residues long. Germline V CDR1 and CDR2: LGHNA, YSLEER. The CDR3 sequence is CASSQGPGQGNGYTF. The CDR3 nucleotides are TGCGCCAGCAGCCAAGGACCGGGACAGGGGAACGGCTACACCTTC.

This clone was seen a single time. The chain has TRBV7-2 and TRBJ2-7; D ambiguous. V was cut by 4 bases and J by 6 bases, with 16 bases left in between. Germline V gene sequence: CDR1 SGHTA, CDR2 FQGNSA. The CDR3 is 14 amino acids. CDR3 loop: CASSSGLFAVEQYF. Written as DNA, the CDR3 is TGTGCCAGCAGCTCTGGGCTCTTCGCAGTCGAGCAGTACTTC.

This rearrangement joins TRBV19 to TRBJ2-1; 7 bases match TRBD2. The CDR3 runs to 16 residues. With V trimmed by 1 base and J by 0 bases, 3 bases remained unmatched. CDR1 is LNHDA and CDR2 is SQIVND in the germline V gene (reference sequence). Written as DNA, the CDR3 is TGTGCCAGTAGTATAGTCGGGGGGAGCTCCTACAATGAGCAGTTCTTC. Translated, it gives CASSIVGGSSYNEQFF.

The chain employs TRBV29-1 and TRBJ1-2; D gene ambiguous. Per germline, CDR1 SQVTM and CDR2 ANQGSEA. Trimming cost V 4 bases and J 2 bases, with 11 bases left between them. This CDR3 spans 13 amino acids. The DNA of the CDR3 is TGCAGCGTTGCCGAAGACAAGAACTATGGCTACACCTTC. This translates into CSVAEDKNYGYTF.

The V call is TRBV6-6, the J call TRBJ1-2, with 7 bases that match TRBD1. The CDR3 is made up of 15 amino acids. CDR1 and CDR2 (germline): MNHNY, SVGAGI (reference sequence). Trimming removed 4 bases from V and 2 bases from J; junction bases left unmatched: 7. CDR3 amino acids: CASSLTGIQNYGYTF. CDR3 nucleotides: TGTGCCAGCAGTTTGACAGGGATACAAAACTATGGCTACACCTTC.

In its sample, this clone was seen once. V and J are TRBV5-4 and TRBJ2-2; 8 nucleotides align to TRBD1. This CDR3 has 14 residues. Germline trimming cut 2 bases from V and 8 bases from J; bases unmatched to any gene: 5. Germline lookup yields CDR1 SGHNT and CDR2 YYREEE (reference sequence). CDR3 loop: CASSFGDRRGELFF. CDR3 nucleotides: TGTGCCAGCAGCTTTGGGGACAGGAGGGGGGAGCTGTTTTTT. The variable domain in full, with the rest retrieved from reference TRBV5-4 and TRBJ2-2, is ETGVTQSPTHLIKTRGQQVTLRCSSQSGHNTVSWYQQALGQGPQFIFQYYREEENGRGNFPPRFSGLQFPNYSSELNVNALELDDSALYLCASSFGDRRGELFFGEGSRLTVL.

The V gene is TRBV7-9, the J gene TRBJ1-2; 7 nucleotides align to TRBD1. The CDR3 has 14 amino acids. Germline V gene lookup returns CDR1 SEHNR and CDR2 FQNEAQ (reference sequence). V shed 7 bases, J shed 0 bases, and the junction held 5 bases outside the gene matches. This chain's CDR3 is CASNRGEANYGYTF. In DNA, the CDR3 is TGTGCCAGCAACAGGGGCGAAGCTAACTATGGCTACACCTTC. Together with reference TRBV7-9 and TRBJ1-2, the CDR3 gives the full variable domain: DTGVSQNPRHKITKRGQNVTFRCDPISEHNRLYWYRQTLGQGPEFLTYFQNEAQLEKSRLLSDRFSAERPKGSFSTLEIQRTEQGDSAMYLCASNRGEANYGYTFGSGTRLTVV.

J is TRBJ2-2 and V is TRBV29-1, with D maybe TRBD1 (5 bases). This CDR3 is built from 16 residues. Germline CDR1 SQVTM, CDR2 ANQGSEA. The V gene lost 6 bases and the J gene lost 0 bases, with 17 bases spanning the gap. This CDR3 reads CSVEKLTAANTGELFF. CDR3 DNA sequence: TGCAGCGTGGAGAAATTGACAGCCGCGAACACCGGGGAGCTGTTTTTT.

The chain employs TRBV15 and TRBJ1-2; 7 nucleotides line up with TRBD1. CDR3 length: 13 amino acids. After removal of 5 bases from V and 5 bases from J, the junction contained 5 bases not matched to a gene. Germline V gene data show CDR1 as LNHNV and CDR2 as YYDKDF (reference sequence). Written as DNA, the CDR3 is TGTGCCACCAGCCTAGACAGGGAATATGGCTACACCTTC. This sequence encodes CATSLDREYGYTF.

CDR3 coding DNA: TGTGCCAGCAGCCCCCGGACAGGGTCCGAACCCCCCGGGGAGCTGTTTTTT. Residues: CASSPRTGSEPPGELFF. The chain is built from TRBV11-1 and TRBJ2-2; 8 bases are a match to TRBD1. The CDR3 has 17 amino acids. Germline values: CDR1 SGHAT, CDR2 FQDESV (reference sequence). The V gene end was trimmed by 5 bases and the J gene end by 6 bases; junction bases not matched to a gene: 14.

The chain couples TRBV30 to TRBJ1-1; 7 nucleotides match TRBD1. The V gene end was trimmed by 7 bases and the J gene end by 1 base; junction bases not matched to a gene: 6. Germline V CDR1 and CDR2: GTSNPN, SVGIG (reference sequence). The CDR3 contains 13 residues. CDR3 amino acids: CAYFGQANTEAFF. DNA of the CDR3: TGTGCCTACTTCGGACAGGCGAACACTGAAGCTTTCTTT.

This chain connects TRBV19 to TRBJ1-4; TRBD1 matches at 8 bases. CDR1 LNHDA and CDR2 SQIVND come from the germline V gene (reference sequence). The CDR3 has 16 amino acids. V gave up 9 bases and J gave up 8 bases; unmatched junction bases: 17. The CDR3 DNA reads as TGTGCCAGCGCTAAGGACAGGGAGGGCCGAAGAGAAAAACTGTTTTTT. It specifies CASAKDREGRREKLFF.